A selection of T cell receptor beta chains follows, all from one sample in a study of a mutant IDH1 vaccine in newly diagnosed glioma. TCRdb's copy holds only in-frame clones and misses some; the assay was immunoSEQ multiplex PCR. In the table there are roughly 30,000 clones, around 80% of which are singletons. For these receptors, no antigen is known. The sequencing used PBMCs, collected from a glioma patient whose treatment included an IDH1 peptide vaccine. These receptors originate from a woman aged 25 to 45 with glioma. The CDR3 runs from the conserved cysteine through the conserved F or W. The D gene is left open where the match is weak. Size values are once, few and many counts, or a class for expanded clones, and some rows have none.

j_gene,v_gene,d_gene,abundance,len,CDR3aa,CDR3nt
TRBJ1-1,TRBV10-3,TRBD1,-,13,CAIRDRYGTEAFF,TGTGCCATCCGGGACAGGTACGGGACTGAAGCTTTCTTT
TRBJ1-4,TRBV7-8,-,-,16,CASSPSGLRVDEKLFF,TGTGCCAGCAGCCCTTCCGGGCTCAGAGTCGATGAAAAACTGTTTTTT
TRBJ1-1,TRBV5-1,-,few,11,CASSWGTEAFF,TGCGCCAGCAGCTGGGGGACTGAAGCTTTCTTT
TRBJ1-4,TRBV5-1,-,-,14,CASSPGNYNEKLFF,TGCGCCAGCAGTCCGGGGAATTACAATGAAAAACTGTTTTTT
TRBJ2-2,TRBV27,TRBD1,few,14,CASSLDRGWRELFF,TGTGCCAGCAGTTTGGACAGGGGATGGAGGGAGCTGTTTTTT
TRBJ1-5,TRBV5-1,-,-,15,CASSLYGYSNQPQHF,TGCGCCAGCAGCTTGTACGGGTATAGCAATCAGCCCCAGCATTTT
TRBJ1-1,TRBV7-9,TRBD1,-,12,CAGGQGNTEAFF,TGTGCCGGGGGACAGGGAAACACTGAAGCTTTCTTT
TRBJ2-7,TRBV5-4,TRBD2,medium-sized,14,CASSLGGGNNEQYF,TGTGCCAGCAGCTTGGGGGGGGGAAACAACGAGCAGTACTTC
TRBJ2-3,TRBV25-1,-,-,13,CATGPTGTNTQYF,TGTGCCACCGGGCCTACGGGCACAAATACGCAGTATTTT
TRBJ1-1,TRBV18,TRBD1,-,14,CASSPGRDRVEAFF,TGTGCCAGCTCACCGGGGAGGGACAGGGTTGAAGCTTTCTTT
TRBJ2-7,TRBV4-1,TRBD1,-,17,CASSHPVGDRDSYEQYF,TGCGCCAGCAGCCACCCAGTGGGGGACAGGGATTCCTACGAGCAGTACTTC
TRBJ1-1,TRBV27,-,-,14,CASSALGGDTEAFF,TGTGCCAGCAGTGCTTTAGGGGGGGACACTGAAGCTTTCTTT
TRBJ2-3,TRBV30,TRBD2,-,13,CAWSRAGGDTQYF,TGTGCCTGGAGCAGGGCCGGGGGGGATACGCAGTATTTT
TRBJ2-5,TRBV7-9,-,-,15,CASSSRGQKKETQYF,TGTGCCAGCAGTTCGCGGGGACAGAAAAAAGAGACCCAGTACTTC
TRBJ2-5,TRBV7-6,TRBD2,-,17,CASSKAPLAGGLETQYF,TGTGCCAGCAGCAAGGCCCCTTTGGCGGGGGGGTTGGAGACCCAGTACTTC
TRBJ1-1,TRBV10-2,-,once,13,CATSWAGNTEAFF,TGCGCCACCTCCTGGGCCGGGAACACTGAAGCTTTCTTT
TRBJ1-1,TRBV4-1,-,-,14,CASSLRDSNTEAFF,TGCGCCAGCAGCCTACGGGACTCTAACACTGAAGCTTTCTTT
TRBJ1-6,TRBV5-1,-,once,14,CASSFKGLNSPLHF,TGCGCCAGCAGCTTCAAGGGGCTAAATTCACCCCTCCACTTT
TRBJ1-4,TRBV2,-,-,14,CASAVRRGNEKLFF,TGTGCCAGCGCTGTCCGACGAGGGAATGAAAAACTGTTTTTT